These 29 T cell receptor beta chains came from one sample sequenced in a study of cytomegalovirus exposure and HLA in healthy donors. The study ran its PCR with 60 Vbeta and 13 Jbeta primers. The method was immunoSEQ multiplex PCR; TCRdb's version includes in-frame clones alone and lacks a portion of them. The sample carries about 170,000 clones, roughly 80% recorded once. Sequenced material: PBMCs. The source of these receptors is a female donor in good health and CMV-seronegative.

The V gene is TRBV7-3, the J gene TRBJ2-3; 8 nucleotides align to TRBD1. V dropped 5 bases and J dropped 0; count of bases not matched to a gene: 4. This CDR3 region has 15 residues. Germline V CDR1 and CDR2: SGHTA, FQGTGA. The DNA of the CDR3 is TGTGCCAGCAGCCATGGGACAGGTAGCACAGATACGCAGTATTTT. It codes for CASSHGTGSTDTQYF.

Points on this clone: Compared with germline, one end of the junction differs, possibly owing to a read error. The chain employs TRBV7-2 and TRBJ1-2; maybe TRBD1 (6 bases). CDR3 length: 15 amino acids. Per germline, CDR1 SGHTA and CDR2 FQGNSA. The CDR3 nucleotides are TGTGCCGGCAGCACAAGGACAGCCGACCTCTATGGCTACACCTTC. Its protein is CAGSTRTADLYGYTF.

The DNA of the CDR3 is TGTGCCAGCAGCTTAGCTTTACCCACCAGCTCTGGGGCCAACGTCCTGACTTTC. This translates into CASSLALPTSSGANVLTF. V and J are TRBV7-8 and TRBJ2-6, with no clear D. Germline CDR1 reads SGHVS; CDR2 reads FQNEAQ. CDR3 size: 18 residues. V dropped 0 bases and J dropped 0 bases, with 12 bases sitting between them.

V gene TRBV7-9 combines with J gene TRBJ2-5; the D is unclear. The CDR3 contains 13 residues. V dropped 4 bases and J dropped 1 base, with 7 bases sitting between them. CDR1 SEHNR and CDR2 FQNEAQ come from the germline V gene (reference sequence). The CDR3 spells CASSSNFQETQYF. In DNA form, the CDR3 reads TGTGCCAGCAGCTCCAACTTCCAAGAGACCCAGTACTTC.

V is TRBV4-1 and J is TRBJ1-4, with D tentatively TRBD1 (6 bases). Per germline, CDR1 MGHRA and CDR2 YSYEKL. V was shortened by 0 bases and J by 7 bases, with 18 bases between the two germline ends. The CDR3 totals 17 residues. The CDR3 loop is CASSQDPGGGPGEKLFF. In DNA form, the CDR3 reads TGCGCCAGCAGCCAAGACCCTGGGGGCGGGCCTGGTGAAAAACTGTTTTTT.

The chain employs TRBV28 and TRBJ1-5, with D possibly TRBD1 on 5 matching bases. The germline V gene has CDR1 MDHEN and CDR2 SYDVKM. There are 15 residues in the CDR3. V was pared by 3 bases and J by 3 bases, with 12 bases between. The CDR3 DNA follows: TGTGCCAGCAGTTTCTACAGGCCAATCAATCAGCCCCAGCATTTT. Translated, it gives CASSFYRPINQPQHF.

The chain employs TRBV7-2 and TRBJ1-1, with D possibly TRBD1 on 5 matching bases. Trimming took off 5 bases at V and 3 bases at J, with 16 bases between the two ends. Germline V gene data show CDR1 as SGHTA and CDR2 as FQGNSA. The CDR3 length is 15 residues. CDR3 region: CASSQVRTGDTEAFF. The DNA of the CDR3 is TGTGCCAGCAGCCAAGTCCGGACGGGGGACACTGAAGCTTTCTTT.

The chain is built from TRBV5-4 and TRBJ1-3; D gene unclear. From germline, CDR1 is SGHNT and CDR2 YYREEE (reference sequence). The CDR3 covers 13 residues. Trimming pared 4 bases from V and 4 bases from J, leaving 9 bases between. The CDR3 region is CASSRGGGNTIYF. In DNA, the CDR3 is TGTGCCAGCAGCCGAGGCGGGGGAAACACCATATATTTT.

This clone showed up just a few times. One junction end does not reproduce the germline sequence, and a read error may be involved. The chain links TRBV30 to TRBJ2-6, with 9 bases identical to TRBD1. This CDR3 has 16 amino acids. Germline V CDR1 and CDR2: GTSNPN, SVGIG (reference sequence). CDR3 nucleotides: TGTGCCTGGCGCTGGACAGGGGCATCTGGGGGCAACGTCCTGACTTTC. Its protein is CAWRWTGASGGNVLTF.

The chain couples TRBV7-9 to TRBJ1-6, with 7 positions matching TRBD1. With V trimmed by 2 bases and J by 13 bases, 11 bases remained unmatched. The CDR3 contains 15 residues. In germline, CDR1 is SEHNR, CDR2 FQNEAQ (reference sequence). The CDR3 DNA reads TGTGCCAGCAGCTTATCGTCCCAGGGGGTCGCCCCCCTCCACTTT. Encoded protein: CASSLSSQGVAPLHF.

CDR3 in DNA: TGTGCCAGCAGCGAGGGCGGCGGACTTCAAGAGACCCAGTACTTC. Translated, it gives CASSEGGGLQETQYF. The V gene is TRBV7-2, the J gene TRBJ2-5; D perhaps matches TRBD2 (5 bases). The germline gives CDR1 SGHTA, CDR2 FQGNSA. V gave up 5 bases and J gave up 2 bases, with 15 bases separating them. This CDR3 has 15 amino acids.

V and J are TRBV27 and TRBJ2-5; the D gene is possibly TRBD2 (6 bases). CDR3 size: 14 residues. Trimming shortened V by 3 bases and J by 5 bases, and 13 bases separated the two germline ends. Looked up from germline, CDR1 is MNHEY and CDR2 is SMNVEV (reference sequence). The CDR3 spells CASSFVAGMETQYF. The CDR3 bases are TGTGCCAGCAGTTTCGTGGCGGGGATGGAGACCCAGTACTTC.

The chain recombines TRBV19 with TRBJ2-3, with D possibly matching TRBD2 (5 bases). Germline values: CDR1 LNHDA, CDR2 SQIVND (reference sequence). The CDR3 contains 14 residues. V shed 3 bases and J shed 2 bases, with 9 bases lying between them. The CDR3 DNA is TGTGCCAGTAGTATCGACGGACTCACAGATACGCAGTATTTT. Translation gives CASSIDGLTDTQYF.

This clone was counted a single time. The rearrangement joins TRBV9 to TRBJ2-2, with 7 bases lining up with TRBD1. CDR3 size: 17 residues. Germline CDR1 and CDR2: SGDLS and YYNGEE. J was trimmed by 5 bases and V by 1 base; bases with no gene match: 11. For the CDR3, the DNA is TGTGCCAGCAGCGTACCAGGGACAGTGGGAAGGACCGGGGAGCTGTTTTTT. It specifies CASSVPGTVGRTGELFF.

The chain has TRBV27 and TRBJ2-2; 7 bases match TRBD2. The CDR3 is 15 amino acids. V lost 9 bases to trimming and J lost 7 bases; unmatched junction nucleotides: 14. Looked up from germline, CDR1 is MNHEY and CDR2 is SMNVEV (reference sequence). The CDR3 bases are TGTGCCAGTCCTAGGTTGGGGCGGGAGAGCGGGGAGCTGTTTTTT. Translating gives CASPRLGRESGELFF.

J is TRBJ1-1 and V is TRBV6-4; 8 nucleotides align to TRBD1. Germline CDR1 and CDR2: MRHNA and SNTAGT. This CDR3 is built from 16 residues. Germline trimming cut 6 bases from V and 1 base from J; bases unmatched to any gene: 10. CDR3 nucleotides: TGTGCCAGCAGGGTCACAGGGGGTCGCGAGAACACTGAAGCTTTCTTT. This gives the protein CASRVTGGRENTEAFF.

This chain connects TRBV9 to TRBJ2-1, with 7 bases matching TRBD2. In germline, CDR1 is SGDLS, CDR2 YYNGEE. With V trimmed by 4 bases and J by 6 bases, 13 bases remained unmatched. This CDR3 contains 16 residues. The CDR3 nucleotides are TGTGCCAGCAGCCTTCGACCTGGGGGAGGGCGCAATGAGCAGTTCTTC. This codes for CASSLRPGGGRNEQFF.

This clone came up a few times. The chain combines TRBV6-5 with TRBJ1-4, with TRBD1 matching 9 bases. CDR1 is MNHEY, CDR2 SVGAGI, per germline. The CDR3 length is 15 residues. V was clipped by 5 bases and J by 7 bases; unmatched bases: 8. CDR3: CASSGTGGLFEKLFF. CDR3 DNA sequence: TGTGCCAGCAGTGGAACAGGGGGCTTGTTTGAAAAACTGTTTTTT.

The CDR3 region has the DNA TGCGCCAGCAGCTTACAGGGTGTCGAGCAGTACTTC. It specifies CASSLQGVEQYF. This chain links TRBV5-1 with TRBJ2-7, with D perhaps matching TRBD1 (6 bases). The ends were cut back, 2 bases at V and 6 bases at J, with 9 bases in the middle. Germline CDR1 and CDR2: SGHRS and YFSETQ. The CDR3 extends over 12 amino acids.

This clone was found a few times. The chain links TRBV30 to TRBJ2-7; TRBD2 agrees at 9 bases. The J segment lost 4 bases and the V segment lost 2 bases, leaving 9 bases of the junction unmatched. From germline, CDR1 is GTSNPN and CDR2 SVGIG (reference sequence). The CDR3 is 15 amino acids. The CDR3: CAWSPWRGGGYEQYF. The CDR3 nucleotides read TGTGCCTGGAGTCCATGGCGGGGGGGCGGGTACGAGCAGTACTTC.

J is TRBJ2-5 and V is TRBV7-6; tentatively, D is TRBD1 (6 bases). CDR1 is SGHVS, CDR2 FNYEAQ, per germline. This CDR3 spans 13 amino acids. Deletions cut 4 bases from V and 5 bases from J, with 11 bases between. CDR3: CASSSDSYETQYF. CDR3 nucleotides: TGTGCCAGCAGCTCGGACAGTTATGAGACCCAGTACTTC.

This clone was seen only once. The gene calls are TRBV9 and TRBJ1-4, with 10 bases matching TRBD1. CDR1 and CDR2 (germline): SGDLS, YYNGEE. The CDR3 extends over 15 amino acids. V shed 4 bases, J shed 4 bases, and the junction held 4 bases outside the gene matches. The CDR3 nucleotides are TGTGCCAGCAGCCCTCGGACAGGGGGTAATGAAAAACTGTTTTTT. Its translation is CASSPRTGGNEKLFF. Based on the CDR3 plus reference TRBV9 and TRBJ1-4, the full variable domain is DSGVTQTPKHLITATGQRVTLRCSPRSGDLSVYWYQQSLDQGLQFLIQYYNGEERAKGNILERFSAQQFPDLHSELNLSSLELGDSALYFCASSPRTGGNEKLFFGSGTQLSVL.

The chain couples TRBV27 to TRBJ2-1, with 10 nucleotides matching TRBD2. The CDR3 totals 15 residues. Germline loops: CDR1 MNHEY, CDR2 SMNVEV (reference sequence). The V and J ends lost 2 bases and 6 bases, in that order; junction bases with no gene match: 4. CDR3 protein: CASSLRLAGSNEQFF. CDR3 DNA: TGTGCCAGCAGTTTACGACTAGCGGGTTCCAATGAGCAGTTCTTC.

V and J are TRBV5-6 and TRBJ2-1; 9 bases line up with TRBD2. J gave up 3 bases and V 0 bases, and 10 bases lay outside the gene matches. The CDR3 loop spans 18 amino acids. The germline gives CDR1 SGHDT, CDR2 YYEEEE. The CDR3 loop reads CASSLETGLAGYYNEQFF. The CDR3 DNA reads TGTGCCAGCAGCTTGGAGACCGGTCTAGCGGGGTACTACAATGAGCAGTTCTTC.

The chain uses TRBV9 and TRBJ2-7; D is possibly TRBD2 (5 bases). The V end lost 3 bases, the J end lost 0 bases, and 16 bases lay between the germline ends. This CDR3 has 16 amino acids. Germline V CDR1 and CDR2: SGDLS, YYNGEE. CDR3 sequence: CASSALAGPSSYEQYF. CDR3 coding DNA: TGTGCCAGCAGCGCCCTAGCCGGGCCCAGCTCCTACGAGCAGTACTTC.

The chain carries TRBV27 and TRBJ2-3, with D tentatively TRBD1 (6 bases). Germline V CDR1 and CDR2: MNHEY, SMNVEV (reference sequence). Trimming took 4 bases from V and 2 from J, leaving 10 bases between them. The CDR3 totals 14 residues. CDR3 sequence reads: CASSWGLPTDTQYF. The CDR3 nucleotides are TGTGCCAGCAGTTGGGGGCTACCCACAGATACGCAGTATTTT.

The chain links TRBV11-2 to TRBJ2-7; tentatively, D is TRBD2 (5 bases). Trimming took off 2 bases at V and 6 bases at J, with 8 bases between the two ends. This CDR3 region has 12 residues. The germline gives CDR1 SGHAT, CDR2 FQNNGV. This chain's CDR3 is CASSLTRGEQYF. Written as DNA, the CDR3 is TGTGCCAGCAGCTTAACACGGGGCGAGCAGTACTTC.

The rearrangement links TRBV5-1 to TRBJ2-2; the match to TRBD1 covers 7 bases. Germline-derived CDR1 and CDR2 are SGHRS and YFSETQ. The CDR3 runs to 16 residues. The V and J ends lost 6 bases and 1 base, in that order; junction bases with no gene match: 9. The chain's CDR3 is CASTPLQGKNTGELFF. The CDR3 region has the DNA TGCGCCAGCACCCCCCTACAGGGGAAGAACACCGGGGAGCTGTTTTTT.

Here the CDR3 DNA reads TGTGCCTGGAGTCCCTCAACTTTGAGCAATCAGCCCCAGCATTTT. Protein: CAWSPSTLSNQPQHF. This chain links TRBV30 with TRBJ1-5; no definite D call. The CDR3 is 15 residues long. Trimming took 2 bases from V and 1 from J, leaving 12 bases between them. Looked up from germline, CDR1 is GTSNPN and CDR2 is SVGIG (reference sequence).